Included here is one T cell receptor beta chain sequence, with context. The antigen remains unidentified. The data were obtained in a study of CD8 T cells in Susac syndrome. Study-level results: An acknowledgment was made by the study that its TCR sequencing and HLA analysis involved relatively few individuals.

RNA was extracted with the RNeasy kit, and a quantity of 0.5 to 1 ug was reverse transcribed using random hexamers. The TCR beta CDR3 was amplified by immunoSEQ multiplex PCR across 54 Vbeta, 13 Jbeta. TCRdb redid the calling of the immunoSEQ multiplex PCR reads with MiXCR, one entry per CDR3 protein. The table records some 450,000 distinct CDR3 sequences, approximately 85% of them present only once. TCR beta sequencing covered blood CD8+ and CD4+ T cells. Negative isolation was used for CD8+ and CD4+ T cells and FACS enrichment for TEMRA cells. The germline CDR1 and CDR2 sequences are SEHNR and FQNEAQ (reference sequence). The V and J ends lost 11 bases and 0 bases respectively, with 14 bases between them. The CDR3 totals 13 residues.

Sequenced: CD8+ T cells from PBMCs. The sequence came from a human donor with multiple sclerosis. This chain joins TRBV7-9 and TRBJ2-7; tentative D call: TRBD2 (5 bases). CDR3 bases: TGTGCCGGGGAGACCGGGGTCTCCTACGAGCAGTACTTC. Amino acids: CAGETGVSYEQYF.